Listed here are 19 T cell receptor beta chains from one sample, sequenced in a study of blood T cell repertoires in COVID-19. Profiling relied on immunoSEQ multiplex PCR, and the TCRdb table lists in-frame clones only, not all of them. The table records roughly 230,000 clones, around four fifths of them present only once. Sequenced: peripheral blood. The receptors originated from a woman in her sixties or seventies with active or convalescent COVID-19.

The chain carries TRBV30 and TRBJ2-7, with 13 nucleotides matching TRBD2. The germline V gene encodes CDR1 GTSNPN and CDR2 SVGIG (reference sequence). Trimming took 6 bases from V and 1 from J; bases not matched to a gene: 6. There are 15 residues in the CDR3. The CDR3 DNA is TGTGCCTGCACGGGACTAGCGGGATCATCCTACGAGCAGTACTTC. This translates into CACTGLAGSSYEQYF.

This sequence joins TRBV11-2 and TRBJ2-2, with a possible D match to TRBD1 (5 bases). This CDR3 comprises 14 residues. The germline CDR1 and CDR2 sequences are SGHAT and FQNNGV. Trimming removed 5 bases at V and 1 base at J, with 8 bases between. The CDR3 is CASSTRVNTGELFF. CDR3 nucleotide sequence: TGTGCCAGCAGCACCAGGGTGAACACCGGGGAGCTGTTTTTT.

The chain recombines TRBV28 with TRBJ2-2; 7 bases agree with TRBD1. Germline CDR1 and CDR2: MDHEN and SYDVKM. This CDR3 contains 18 residues. The V gene end was trimmed by 1 base and the J gene end by 3 bases; junction bases not matched to a gene: 11. CDR3 coding DNA: TGTGCCAGCAGTTTATTCCAAACAGGGGCCCGGGACACCGGGGAGCTGTTTTTT. The encoded protein is CASSLFQTGARDTGELFF.

The genes are TRBV11-3 and TRBJ2-2; 8 nucleotides line up with TRBD2. Germline V gene data show CDR1 as SGHNT and CDR2 as YENEEA. V was clipped by 0 bases and J by 6 bases; unmatched bases: 9. This CDR3 is built from 17 residues. The CDR3, as DNA: TGTGCCAGCAGCTTAGAAAGCGGGAGTCAGGTCGCCGGGGAGCTGTTTTTT. Its protein product is CASSLESGSQVAGELFF.

This clone has just a few counts. V gene TRBV5-6 combines with J gene TRBJ2-7; tentatively, D is TRBD1 (5 bases). CDR3 length: 14 amino acids. CDR1 is SGHDT, CDR2 YYEEEE, per germline. V was shortened by 4 bases and J by 2 bases, with 13 bases between the two germline ends. For the CDR3, the DNA is TGTGCCAGCAGCCCCCAGGGCTACACCTACGAGCAGTACTTC. Its protein is CASSPQGYTYEQYF. Combining the CDR3 with reference TRBV5-6 and TRBJ2-7 gives the whole variable domain DAGVTQSPTHLIKTRGQQVTLRCSPKSGHDTVSWYQQALGQGPQFIFQYYEEEERQRGNFPDRFSGHQFPNYSSELNVNALLLGDSALYLCASSPQGYTYEQYFGPGTRLTVT.

The chain couples TRBV10-3 to TRBJ1-2; a weak D match, TRBD1 (5 bases). CDR1 ENHRY and CDR2 SYGVKD come from the germline V gene. This CDR3 has 12 amino acids. V shed 4 bases and J shed 12 bases, with 15 bases lying between them. DNA for the CDR3: TGTGCCATCAGTGGCGGCCAGGGCTTTGACACCTTC. Translated: CAISGGQGFDTF.

The chain recombines TRBV30 with TRBJ2-3, with D tentatively TRBD2 (6 bases). V lost 4 bases and J 1 base, leaving 12 bases between the germline ends. This CDR3 is 14 amino acids long. CDR1 and CDR2 (germline): GTSNPN, SVGIG (reference sequence). The CDR3 DNA is TGTGCCTGGATTTCGGGCGGGGGCACAGATACGCAGTATTTT. It specifies CAWISGGGTDTQYF.

This chain links TRBV5-1 with TRBJ1-3, with D perhaps TRBD1 (5 bases). Germline CDR1 SGHRS, CDR2 YFSETQ. The CDR3 spans 15 residues. Deletions cut 1 base from V and 0 bases from J, with 8 bases between. The CDR3 loop is CASSLRGDSGNTIYF. For the CDR3, the DNA is TGCGCCAGCAGCTTGCGGGGGGACTCTGGAAACACCATATATTTT.

The J gene is TRBJ1-1, the V gene TRBV29-1; 8 positions agree with TRBD1. The CDR3 has 17 residues. In germline, CDR1 is SQVTM, CDR2 ANQGSEA. V shed 0 bases, J shed 6 bases, and the junction held 15 bases outside the gene matches. The CDR3 DNA follows: TGCAGCGTTGAAGATTTCATGTTGGGGCAGGGGGCACCTGAAGCTTTCTTT. It codes for CSVEDFMLGQGAPEAFF.

The chain couples TRBV5-5 to TRBJ2-7, with D possibly TRBD2 on 6 matching bases. The V gene lost 4 bases and the J gene lost 7 bases, with 9 bases spanning the gap. The CDR3 length is 11 residues. In germline, CDR1 is SGHKS, CDR2 YYEKEE (reference sequence). CDR3 nucleotides: TGTGCCAGCAGCCCCGGGACTGAGCAGTACGTC. This encodes CASSPGTEQYV.

This rearrangement joins TRBV7-2 to TRBJ1-6, with a tentative D call TRBD1 (5 bases). V was pared by 1 base and J by 6 bases, with 16 bases between. Germline V CDR1 and CDR2: SGHTA, FQGNSA. The CDR3 runs 17 residues. Here the CDR3 reads CASSLVIGSGRNSPLHF. CDR3 coding DNA: TGTGCCAGCAGCTTAGTTATTGGGTCAGGGCGTAATTCACCCCTCCACTTT.

This chain links TRBV19 with TRBJ1-1; no reliable D call. The CDR3 contains 16 residues. The germline V gene encodes CDR1 LNHDA and CDR2 SQIVND (reference sequence). Trimming left V 5 bases short and J 0 bases short, with 16 bases between. The CDR3 DNA reads as TGTGCCAGTAGTCGATTTAGCGACCAAATGAACACTGAAGCTTTCTTT. This gives the protein CASSRFSDQMNTEAFF. Filled out from reference TRBV19 and TRBJ1-1, the complete variable domain reads DGGITQSPKYLFRKEGQNVTLSCEQNLNHDAMYWYRQDPGQGLRLIYYSQIVNDFQKGDIAEGYSVSREKKESFPLTVTSAQKNPTAFYLCASSRFSDQMNTEAFFGQGTRLTVV.

CDR3 amino acids: CATSRNQAGGGTGELFF. The CDR3 bases are TGTGCCACCAGCAGAAACCAAGCGGGAGGAGGGACCGGGGAGCTGTTTTTT. The rearrangement uses TRBV15 and TRBJ2-2; 9 nucleotides line up with TRBD2. The CDR3 totals 17 residues. Looked up from germline, CDR1 is LNHNV and CDR2 is YYDKDF (reference sequence). V was pared by 2 bases and J by 5 bases, with 9 bases of the junction left unmatched.

The chain has TRBV27 and TRBJ1-1; unclear D gene. CDR3 size: 13 residues. CDR1 and CDR2 from the germline V gene are MNHEY and SMNVEV (reference sequence). The V end lost 5 bases, the J end lost 0 bases, and 7 bases lay between the germline ends. The CDR3 region is CASSDIMNTEAFF. CDR3 nucleotide sequence: TGTGCCAGCAGTGACATCATGAACACTGAAGCTTTCTTT.

This clone was seen once. The chain employs TRBV13 and TRBJ2-2, with D perhaps TRBD2 (7 bases). Trimming stripped 6 bases from V and 2 bases from J, with 13 bases between. CDR3 length equals 15 residues. Germline V gene sequence: CDR1 PRHDT, CDR2 FYEKMQ (reference sequence). The CDR3 here is CASSPGGTNTGELFF. Here the CDR3 DNA reads TGTGCCAGCAGTCCCGGGGGGACAAACACCGGGGAGCTGTTTTTT.

V gene TRBV9 combines with J gene TRBJ2-7, with 8 bases that match TRBD1. The germline V gene encodes CDR1 SGDLS and CDR2 YYNGEE. V was pared by 0 bases and J by 5 bases, with 4 bases of the junction left unmatched. This CDR3 is 14 amino acids long. The CDR3 sequence: CASSVGTGYDEQYF. The CDR3, as DNA: TGTGCCAGCAGCGTAGGGACAGGGTATGACGAGCAGTACTTC.

This chain connects TRBV19 to TRBJ1-5, with 7 bases identical to TRBD1. The V segment lost 5 bases and the J segment 0 bases; nucleotides outside the gene matches: 4. The CDR3 runs 15 residues. Germline values: CDR1 LNHDA, CDR2 SQIVND (reference sequence). CDR3: CASSSDRNSNQPQHF. CDR3 bases: TGTGCCAGTAGTTCGGACAGGAATAGCAATCAGCCCCAGCATTTT.

The chain combines TRBV14 with TRBJ1-1, with TRBD1 identical over 9 bases. Germline V gene lookup returns CDR1 SGHDN and CDR2 FVKESK. Trimming removed 2 bases from V and 0 bases from J; junction bases left unmatched: 1. The CDR3 is made up of 15 amino acids. The CDR3 DNA is TGTGCCAGCAGCCAATACAGGGGGCTGAACACTGAAGCTTTCTTT. Its protein product is CASSQYRGLNTEAFF.

The chain combines TRBV5-1 with TRBJ2-3; tentative D call: TRBD2 (7 bases). Trimming took 0 bases from V and 3 from J, leaving 23 bases between them. Germline CDR1 SGHRS, CDR2 YFSETQ. There are 19 residues in the CDR3. The CDR3 region has the DNA TGCGCCAGCAGCTTGGAAGGTCGGGGGGCCCCCAGTGGAACAGATACGCAGTATTTT. Translated, it gives CASSLEGRGAPSGTDTQYF.